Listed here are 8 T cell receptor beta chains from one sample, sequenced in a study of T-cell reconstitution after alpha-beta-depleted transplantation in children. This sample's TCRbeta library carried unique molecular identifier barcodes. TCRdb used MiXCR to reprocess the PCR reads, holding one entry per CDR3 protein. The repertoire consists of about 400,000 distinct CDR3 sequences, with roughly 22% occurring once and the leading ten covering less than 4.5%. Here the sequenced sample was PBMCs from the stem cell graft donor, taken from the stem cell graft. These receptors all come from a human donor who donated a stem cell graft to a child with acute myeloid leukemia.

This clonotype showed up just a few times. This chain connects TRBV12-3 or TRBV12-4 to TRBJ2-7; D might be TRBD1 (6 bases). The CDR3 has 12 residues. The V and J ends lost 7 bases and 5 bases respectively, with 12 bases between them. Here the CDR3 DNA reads TGTGCCAGCATCTTAGACAGGCACGAGCAGTACTTC. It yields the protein CASILDRHEQYF.

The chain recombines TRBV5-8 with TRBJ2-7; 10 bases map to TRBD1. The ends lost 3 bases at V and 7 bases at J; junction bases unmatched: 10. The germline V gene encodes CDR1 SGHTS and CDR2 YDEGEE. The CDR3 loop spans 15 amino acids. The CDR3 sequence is CASSSGTGAYWEQYF. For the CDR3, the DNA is TGTGCCAGCAGCTCCGGGACAGGGGCTTATTGGGAGCAGTACTTC.

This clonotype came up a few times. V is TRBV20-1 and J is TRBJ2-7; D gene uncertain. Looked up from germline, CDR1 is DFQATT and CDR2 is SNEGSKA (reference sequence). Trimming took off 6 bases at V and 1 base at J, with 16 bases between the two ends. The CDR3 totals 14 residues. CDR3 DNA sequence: TGCAGTGCAAGGGCGACCCTTAGATCCTACGAGCAGTACTTC. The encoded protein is CSARATLRSYEQYF.

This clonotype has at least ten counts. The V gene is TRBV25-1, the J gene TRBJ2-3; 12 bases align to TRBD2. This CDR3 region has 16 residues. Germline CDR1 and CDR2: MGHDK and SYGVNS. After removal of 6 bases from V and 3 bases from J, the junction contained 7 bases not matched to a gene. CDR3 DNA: TGTGCCAGCAGCGAGGGGACTAGCGGGCTGACAGATACGCAGTATTTT. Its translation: CASSEGTSGLTDTQYF. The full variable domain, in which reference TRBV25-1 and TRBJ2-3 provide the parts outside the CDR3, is EADIYQTPRYLVIGTGKKITLECSQTMGHDKMYWYQQDPGMELHLIHYSYGVNSTEKGDLSSESTVSRIRTEHFPLTLESARPSHTSQYLCASSEGTSGLTDTQYFGPGTRLTVL.

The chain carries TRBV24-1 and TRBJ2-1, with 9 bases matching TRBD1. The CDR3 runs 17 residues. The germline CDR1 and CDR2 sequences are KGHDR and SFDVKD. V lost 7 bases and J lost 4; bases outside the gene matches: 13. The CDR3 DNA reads TGTGCCACCAGCCAGCCCGTGGGACAGGGCGTTTACAATGAGCAGTTCTTC. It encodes CATSQPVGQGVYNEQFF.

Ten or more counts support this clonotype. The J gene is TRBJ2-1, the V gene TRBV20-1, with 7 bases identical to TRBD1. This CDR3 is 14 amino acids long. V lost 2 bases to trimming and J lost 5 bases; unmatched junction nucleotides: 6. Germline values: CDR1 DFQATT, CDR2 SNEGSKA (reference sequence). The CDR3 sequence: CSARSRGINNEQFF. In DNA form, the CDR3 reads TGCAGTGCTAGAAGCAGGGGGATAAACAATGAGCAGTTCTTC.

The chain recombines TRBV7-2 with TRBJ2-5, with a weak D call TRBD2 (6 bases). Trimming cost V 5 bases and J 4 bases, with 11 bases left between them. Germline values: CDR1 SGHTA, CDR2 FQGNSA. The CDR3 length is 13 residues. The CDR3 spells CASSPQAGETQYF. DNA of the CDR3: TGTGCCAGCAGCCCACAAGCGGGAGAGACCCAGTACTTC.

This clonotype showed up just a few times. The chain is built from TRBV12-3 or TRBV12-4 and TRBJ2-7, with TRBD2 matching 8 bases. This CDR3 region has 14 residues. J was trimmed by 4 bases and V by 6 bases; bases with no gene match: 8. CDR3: CASRSGTRLYEQYF. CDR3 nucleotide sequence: TGTGCCAGCAGGTCCGGGACTAGACTTTACGAGCAGTACTTC.